This T cell receptor (beta chain) was recorded in a study of identical twins. Study-level findings and limits: Abundant beta clonotypes from cord blood had fewer insertions, unlike memory repertoires, which showed none. Modeled out-of-frame TCR alpha sharing in monozygotic twins fell below observed levels. The study reached conclusions through statistical analysis that was cross-sectional, not following the same donors.

Of note for this clonotype: Its antigen is currently unknown.

Template switching added a universal primer binding site, and final cDNA carried unique molecular identifiers. One entry per CDR3 protein, called by TCRdb with MiXCR from the 5' RACE reads. The sample has 1.5 million to 2 million distinct CDR3 sequences, around a third seen once. The CDR3 consists of 16 residues. V lost 6 bases to trimming and J lost 7 bases; unmatched junction nucleotides: 14. Germline-derived CDR1 and CDR2 are MNHEY and SMNVEV (reference sequence). Specimen: cord blood. This chain joins TRBV27 and TRBJ2-7; 11 nucleotides agree with TRBD2. This sequence was found in a newborn girl in good health. DNA for the CDR3: TGTGCCAGCAGCCCCCTAGCGGGAGGAGCCTACAATGAGCAGTACTTC. The encoded protein is CASSPLAGGAYNEQYF.